The clone carrying this T cell receptor (beta chain) was picked up many times. The source of the sample is a study of T cells after yellow fever vaccination. Overall study context: Low-cell-number fractions underwent preparation using SMART-Seq v4 Ultra Low Input.

It was through 5'RACE template switching that TCR cDNA was made, with a universal primer site and UMIs added. TCRdb independently ran MiXCR on the 5' RACE reads; one entry per CDR3 protein. The data hold 160,000 or so distinct CDR3 sequences, with around 7.2% observed a single time. This TCR derives from a man between 18 and 35 years old who received the YFV17D yellow fever vaccine. Source: CD4+ T cells sorted from PBMCs, taken 5 days after the first yellow fever vaccination.

Here the CDR3 reads CATSDSSRARNGELFF. The CDR3 DNA is TGTGCCACCAGTGATTCTTCCAGAGCGCGAAACGGGGAGCTGTTTTTT. The gene calls are TRBV24-1 and TRBJ2-2; no firm D call. The CDR3 spans 16 residues. V was clipped by 2 bases and J by 7 bases, with 16 bases between them. Germline CDR1 and CDR2: KGHDR and SFDVKD.